This entry lists 9 T cell receptor beta chains sequenced from one sample in a study of shared clonotypes between healthy human individuals. The repertoire was sequenced with immunoSEQ multiplex PCR; TCRdb's copy has only in-frame clones and lacks some. The repertoire holds around 2,100,000 clones, with just under 95% as singletons. CD45RO-negative, CCR7-positively selected cells formed the naive CD8 fraction, excluding terminally differentiated effector memory CD45RA+ cells. Specimen: naive CD8+ T cells sorted from blood. The receptors derive from a man younger than 30 in good health.

This chain links TRBV25-1 with TRBJ2-1, with D possibly TRBD1 on 5 matching bases. The length of the CDR3 is 14 residues. The V and J ends lost 4 bases and 1 base respectively, with 8 bases between them. Germline values: CDR1 MGHDK, CDR2 SYGVNS. CDR3 residues: CASSVQGSYNEQFF. The CDR3, as DNA: TGTGCCAGCAGTGTGCAGGGTTCCTACAATGAGCAGTTCTTC.

The V gene is TRBV4-3, the J gene TRBJ1-4; unclear D gene. Germline-derived CDR1 and CDR2 are LGHNA and YSLEER. Trimming cost V 1 base and J 4 bases, with 10 bases left between them. This CDR3 comprises 15 residues. The CDR3 sequence is CASSQVLGFNEKLFF. DNA of the CDR3: TGCGCCAGCAGCCAAGTGCTAGGTTTTAATGAAAAACTGTTTTTT.

This rearrangement joins TRBV11-3 to TRBJ1-2; D is ambiguous. Germline CDR1 SGHNT, CDR2 YENEEA. CDR3 size: 11 residues. V lost 3 bases and J 5 bases, leaving 4 bases between the germline ends. The chain's CDR3 is CASSFLYGYTF. The CDR3, as DNA: TGTGCCAGCAGCTTTTTGTATGGCTACACCTTC.

The rearrangement links TRBV5-1 to TRBJ2-7, with 8 bases lining up with TRBD2. Germline V gene sequence: CDR1 SGHRS, CDR2 YFSETQ. The CDR3 runs 15 residues. Trimming at V came to 3 bases and at J to 5 bases, leaving 10 bases not matched to a gene. The CDR3 sequence: CASSSLPGGENEQYF. CDR3 coding DNA: TGCGCCAGCAGCTCCCTACCGGGGGGGGAAAACGAGCAGTACTTC.

In its sample, this clone was seen once. The chain joins TRBV6-1 to TRBJ1-1, with TRBD1 matching over 10 bases. The J segment lost 8 bases and the V segment lost 3 bases, leaving 3 bases of the junction unmatched. The CDR3 is made up of 13 amino acids. Germline V CDR1 and CDR2: MNHNS, SASEGT. The CDR3 nucleotides are TGTGCCAGCAGTGATTGGACAGGGGGGGAAGCTTTCTTT. This encodes CASSDWTGGEAFF.

CDR3 sequence: CASSQARASSYEQYF. The CDR3 region has the DNA TGCGCCAGCAGCCAAGCGCGGGCGAGCTCCTACGAGCAGTACTTC. The J gene is TRBJ2-7, the V gene TRBV4-3; tentatively, D is TRBD2 (5 bases). The CDR3 consists of 15 residues. Germline CDR1 and CDR2: LGHNA and YSLEER. V lost 1 base and J lost 0, with 10 bases in between.

As to this clone: This CDR3 is also generated by other DNA sequences in the sample. The CDR3 DNA is TGTGCCAGCAGCCCCGCCCTAGCGGGAGACAATGAGCAGTTCTTC. Amino acid sequence: CASSPALAGDNEQFF. This sequence joins TRBV7-9 and TRBJ2-1; 10 nucleotides align to TRBD2. After removal of 5 bases from V and 5 bases from J, the junction contained 6 bases not matched to a gene. The CDR3 covers 15 residues. Germline lookup yields CDR1 SEHNR and CDR2 FQNEAQ (reference sequence).

V usage is TRBV6-6 and J usage is TRBJ2-3; 8 bases line up with TRBD2. Trimming removed 2 bases from V and 4 bases from J; junction bases left unmatched: 5. The CDR3 runs 15 residues. Germline loops: CDR1 MNHNY, CDR2 SVGAGI (reference sequence). The CDR3 DNA follows: TGTGCCAGCAGTTACGCAGCGGGAGTTGCAGATACGCAGTATTTT. Amino acid sequence: CASSYAAGVADTQYF.

On this clone: Other DNA sequences in the same sample also yield this CDR3. This chain links TRBV5-6 with TRBJ1-1; D perhaps matches TRBD1 (5 bases). Trimming shortened V by 1 base and J by 0 bases, and 7 bases separated the two germline ends. The CDR3 contains 14 residues. CDR1 SGHDT and CDR2 YYEEEE come from the germline V gene. The CDR3 reads CASSLTGLNTEAFF. The DNA for the CDR3 is TGTGCCAGCAGCTTGACAGGTTTGAACACTGAAGCTTTCTTT.